This TCR beta chain was sequenced in a study of blood T cell repertoires in COVID-19 (dated by TCRdb to the early 2020s). Regarding the study in general: The collaborator samples originated in the United States, Italy and Spain and spanned the acute and convalescent phases of COVID-19. The material from the prospective study consisted of cDNA or gDNA derived from T cells, B-cell-depleted T cells, or PBMCs. Deeply sampled blood TCRbeta repertoires from subjects exposed to, actively infected with, or recovered from COVID-19 were included in the dataset. The repertoires were released in a freely available public database meant as a resource for research on the immune response to SARS-CoV-2. The samples were drawn from two sources: the first 160 participants of the ongoing ImmuneRACE study, and 1,000 to 1,500 subjects contributed by 6 global collaborators. Nearly every sample came with metadata listing a de-identified subject ID, COVID-19 status, age in years and sex. Where available, HLA class I and class II types were obtained from metadata supplied by the sample provider rather than from assay-based typing.

Enrolling through a virtual design, the prospective study's participants ranged in age from roughly 18 to 89 years and lived across about two dozen United States geographic areas. Cohort assignment in the prospective study relied on participant-reported clinical history from a screening survey and a study questionnaire. ImmuneRACE Cohort 3 recovered participants were defined by two consecutive negative NP/OP PCR tests, healthcare professional clearance, or symptom resolution. In the prospective study, mobile phlebotomists collected whole blood, serum and a nasopharyngeal or oropharyngeal swab from each participant. Participants in the prospective study had the option to provide additional blood draws and questionnaires over a roughly 2-month period. Before DNA extraction, blood samples from the prospective study were shipped at room temperature or frozen. The full study reports these points: The quantity of clinical and demographic metadata differed by source and by participant and was supplied without curation.

The CDR3 covers 13 residues, taking in both the cysteine and the phenylalanine. Only CDR3 DNA is held: 39 bases, read in frame from base 1. At the junction V is shortened by 3 bases and J by 8 bases; bases outside the gene matches: 5. CDR1 and CDR2 were assigned from the germline V gene as MGHDK and SYGVNS. TCRbeta CDR3 regions were amplified from genomic DNA by means of the immunoSEQ Assay, a bias-controlled multiplex PCR. On the study's bioinformatics: Within the assay, amplification of reference gene primers was used to estimate how many nucleated cells each sample contained. To quantify the absolute abundance of each unique TCRbeta CDR3 rearrangement, sequence reads were collapsed and filtered. Productive Simpson clonality was computed per sample as the square root of Simpson's diversity index over productive rearrangements. What TCRdb holds here is the immuneACCESS table cut down to in-frame rearrangements. Part of the clones is not present; checked against another copy, under half of the missing clones reflect an unresolved V gene, and the others are unexplained. That table is the source of V, J and clone size, and D and trimming were worked out from the DNA. The sample records approximately 300,000 clones, about 85% of which are singletons. The top ten hold 4.5% to 7% of the sample.

Concerning this clone: Its target antigen remains unknown. The sample holds no much larger clone one base away, and base qualities are not on file.

Sequenced input: PBMCs or T cells enriched from blood (not recorded which). The sequence came from a woman in her thirties who had recovered from COVID-19. The rearrangement combines TRBV25-1 with TRBJ1-2; 8 bases in between match TRBD1. In nucleotide form, the sequence is TGTGCCAGCAGTGATGCAGGACAGGGCGGCTACACCTTC. Its product reads: CASSDAGQGGYTF.